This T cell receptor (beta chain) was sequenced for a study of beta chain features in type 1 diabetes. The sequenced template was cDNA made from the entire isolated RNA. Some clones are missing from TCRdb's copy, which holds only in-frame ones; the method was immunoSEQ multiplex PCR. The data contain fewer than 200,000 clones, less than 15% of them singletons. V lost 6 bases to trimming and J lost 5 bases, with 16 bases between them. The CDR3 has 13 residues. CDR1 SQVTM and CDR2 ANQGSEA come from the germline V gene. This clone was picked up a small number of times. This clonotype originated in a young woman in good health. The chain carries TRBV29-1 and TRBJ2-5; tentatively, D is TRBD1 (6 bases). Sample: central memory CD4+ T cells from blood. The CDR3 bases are TGCAGCGTGTCTTTAGGGGGTGGGGAGACCCAGTACTTC. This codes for CSVSLGGGETQYF. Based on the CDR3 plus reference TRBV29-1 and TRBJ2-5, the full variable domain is SAVISQKPSRDICQRGTSLTIQCQVDSQVTMMFWYRQQPGQSLTLIATANQGSEATYESGFVIDKFPISRPNLTFSTLTVSNMSPEDSSIYLCSVSLGGGETQYFGPGTRLLVL.